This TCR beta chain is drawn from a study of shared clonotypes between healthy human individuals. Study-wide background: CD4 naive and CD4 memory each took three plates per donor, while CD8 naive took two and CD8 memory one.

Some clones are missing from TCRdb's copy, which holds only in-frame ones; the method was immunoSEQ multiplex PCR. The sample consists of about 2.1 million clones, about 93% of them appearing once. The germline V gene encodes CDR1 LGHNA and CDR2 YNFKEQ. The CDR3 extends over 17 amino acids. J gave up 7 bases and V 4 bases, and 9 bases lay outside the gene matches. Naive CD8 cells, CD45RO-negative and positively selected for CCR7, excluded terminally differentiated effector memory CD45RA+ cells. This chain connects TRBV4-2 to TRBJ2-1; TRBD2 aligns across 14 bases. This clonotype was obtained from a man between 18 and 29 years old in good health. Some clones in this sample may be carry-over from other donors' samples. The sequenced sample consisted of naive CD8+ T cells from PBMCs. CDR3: CASSRTSGRIISNEQFF. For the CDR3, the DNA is TGTGCCAGCAGCCGGACTAGCGGGAGGATTATTTCGAATGAGCAGTTCTTC.